These T cell receptor beta chains were read from a single sample in a study of PD-L1 blockade in urothelial cancer. Sequenced by immunoSEQ multiplex PCR; TCRdb stores in-frame clones only, minus some. Here the sample spans around 56,000 clones, about 86% being singletons. Here the sequenced sample was PBMCs, taken around atezolizumab (anti-PD-L1) treatment. These receptors were obtained from a man aged 50-59 years with urothelial cancer. Each CDR3 is given with its conserved first and last residue. The D gene is left open where the match is weak. Clone size is shown for a subset of rows, as once, few, many or a class of expanded clone.

V gene	J gene	clone size	D gene	CDR3 protein	CDR3 DNA
TRBV28	TRBJ1-2	-	-	CASSPQRYGYTF	TGTGCCAGCAGTCCCCAGCGCTATGGCTACACCTTC
TRBV5-1	TRBJ1-1	-	-	CASSHTVNTEAFF	TGCGCCAGCAGCCATACAGTGAACACTGAAGCTTTCTTT
TRBV21-1	TRBJ2-1	-	-	CASSKGGQIILVNEQFF	TGTGCCAGCAGCAAGGGGGGACAGATTATACTAGTCAATGAGCAGTTCTTC
TRBV5-6	TRBJ1-2	once	-	CASSPPLQARNYGYTF	TGTGCCAGCAGCCCTCCTCTTCAGGCGAGAAACTATGGCTACACCTTC
TRBV30	TRBJ2-7	-	-	CAWSRAPLGVAEQYF	TGTGCCTGGAGCCGGGCTCCCTTAGGGGTAGCCGAGCAGTACTTC
TRBV28	TRBJ2-3	-	TRBD2	CASSSLPGTSGRANTQYF	TGTGCCAGCAGTTCGTTGCCCGGGACTAGCGGGAGGGCGAATACGCAGTATTTT
TRBV6-5	TRBJ2-7	-	-	CASSYSGSYEQYF	TGTGCCAGCAGTTACTCCGGGTCCTACGAGCAGTACTTC
TRBV11-2	TRBJ2-7	-	TRBD2	CASSLPSGRDEQYF	TGTGCCAGCAGCTTACCCAGCGGGAGGGACGAGCAGTACTTC
TRBV10-3	TRBJ2-5	-	TRBD2	CAISEPGRAPETQYF	TGTGCCATCAGTGAGCCCGGGAGGGCCCCAGAGACCCAGTACTTC
TRBV9	TRBJ1-6	few	TRBD1	CASSVDTGGSPLHF	TGTGCCAGCAGCGTAGACACAGGGGGCTCACCCCTCCACTTT
TRBV29-1	TRBJ2-1	once	TRBD1	CSADRDRINEQFF	TGCAGCGCCGACCGGGACAGGATAAATGAGCAGTTCTTC
TRBV13	TRBJ1-4	-	TRBD1	CASSLDRGSRKLFF	TGTGCCAGCAGCTTAGACAGGGGATCAAGGAAACTGTTTTTT
TRBV6-6	TRBJ1-2	-	-	CASSGEDGYTF	TGTGCCAGCAGCGGAGAAGATGGCTACACCTTC
TRBV11-2	TRBJ2-3	once	-	CASSPTRSTDTQYF	TGTGCCAGCAGCCCCACAAGAAGCACAGATACGCAGTATTTT
TRBV2	TRBJ2-3	-	TRBD1	CASSSQGYTDTQYF	TGTGCCAGCAGTTCACAGGGGTACACAGATACGCAGTATTTT
TRBV6-8	TRBJ2-7	-	TRBD1	CASSWDRGHYEQYF	TGTGCCAGCAGTTGGGACAGGGGGCATTACGAGCAGTACTTC
TRBV29-1	TRBJ2-2	-	-	CSVGGVRGNTGELFF	TGCAGCGTTGGCGGGGTGAGGGGGAACACCGGGGAGCTGTTTTTT